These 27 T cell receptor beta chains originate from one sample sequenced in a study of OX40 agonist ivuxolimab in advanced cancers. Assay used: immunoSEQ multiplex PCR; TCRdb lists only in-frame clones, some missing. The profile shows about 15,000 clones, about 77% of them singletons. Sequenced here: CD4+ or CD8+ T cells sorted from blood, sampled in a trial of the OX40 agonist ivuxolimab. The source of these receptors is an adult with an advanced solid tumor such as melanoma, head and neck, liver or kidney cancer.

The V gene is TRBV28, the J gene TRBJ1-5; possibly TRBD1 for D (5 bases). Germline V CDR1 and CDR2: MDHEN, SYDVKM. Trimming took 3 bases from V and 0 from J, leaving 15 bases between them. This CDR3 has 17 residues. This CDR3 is CASSFNVDTDSNQPQHF. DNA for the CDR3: TGTGCCAGCAGTTTTAACGTGGACACCGATAGCAATCAGCCCCAGCATTTT.

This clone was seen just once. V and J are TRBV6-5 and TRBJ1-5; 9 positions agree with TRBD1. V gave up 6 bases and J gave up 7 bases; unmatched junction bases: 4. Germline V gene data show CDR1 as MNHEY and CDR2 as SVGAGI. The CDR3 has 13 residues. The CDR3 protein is CASRTGTGQPQHF. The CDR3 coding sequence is TGTGCCAGCAGAACCGGGACAGGGCAGCCCCAGCATTTT.

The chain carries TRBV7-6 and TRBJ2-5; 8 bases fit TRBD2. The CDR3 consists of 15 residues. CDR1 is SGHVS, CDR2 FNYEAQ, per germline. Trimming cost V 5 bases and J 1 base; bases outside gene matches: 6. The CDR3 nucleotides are TGTGCCAGCAGCCAGGAAGGACTAGCCCAAGAGACCCAGTACTTC. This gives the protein CASSQEGLAQETQYF.

The CDR3 DNA reads TGTGCCAGCAGTTTAATAGGCAGGCTCAATGAGCAGTTCTTC. It translates to CASSLIGRLNEQFF. The chain combines TRBV27 with TRBJ2-1; D remains ambiguous. Germline-derived CDR1 and CDR2 are MNHEY and SMNVEV (reference sequence). CDR3 length: 14 amino acids. Trimming stripped 2 bases from V and 6 bases from J, with 11 bases between.

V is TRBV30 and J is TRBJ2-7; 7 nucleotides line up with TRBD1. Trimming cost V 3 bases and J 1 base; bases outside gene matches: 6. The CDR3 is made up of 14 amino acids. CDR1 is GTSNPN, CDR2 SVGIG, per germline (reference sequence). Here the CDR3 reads CAWRSLGQSYEQYF. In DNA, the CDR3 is TGTGCCTGGAGGAGCCTGGGACAGTCCTACGAGCAGTACTTC.

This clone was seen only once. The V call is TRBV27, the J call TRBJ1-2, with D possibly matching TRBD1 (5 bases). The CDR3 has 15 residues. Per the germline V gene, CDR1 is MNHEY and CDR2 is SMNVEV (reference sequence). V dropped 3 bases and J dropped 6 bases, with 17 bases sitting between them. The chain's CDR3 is CASSLTDLPADGYTF. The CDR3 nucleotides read TGTGCCAGCAGTTTGACAGACCTACCTGCGGATGGCTACACCTTC.

This CDR3 reads CASTAGIDANTGELFF. The CDR3 DNA reads as TGTGCCAGCACGGCAGGGATCGACGCGAACACCGGGGAGCTGTTTTTT. The V call is TRBV2, the J call TRBJ2-2, with D perhaps TRBD1 (5 bases). Trimming took 7 bases from V and 0 from J, leaving 15 bases between them. The CDR3 spans 16 residues. Germline V gene data show CDR1 as SNHLY and CDR2 as FYNNEI. The full variable domain, in which reference TRBV2 and TRBJ2-2 provide the parts outside the CDR3, is EPEVTQTPSHQVTQMGQEVILRCVPISNHLYFYWYRQILGQKVEFLVSFYNNEISEKSEIFDDQFSVERPDGSNFTLKIRSTKLEDSAMYFCASTAGIDANTGELFFGEGSRLTVL.

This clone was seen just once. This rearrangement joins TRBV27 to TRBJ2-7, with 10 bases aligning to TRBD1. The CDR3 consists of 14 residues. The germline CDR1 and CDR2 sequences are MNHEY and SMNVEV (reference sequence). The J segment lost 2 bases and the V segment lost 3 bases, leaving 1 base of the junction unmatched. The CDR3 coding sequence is TGTGCCAGCAGTTTCGGGACAGGGGCCTACGAGCAGTACTTC. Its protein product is CASSFGTGAYEQYF.

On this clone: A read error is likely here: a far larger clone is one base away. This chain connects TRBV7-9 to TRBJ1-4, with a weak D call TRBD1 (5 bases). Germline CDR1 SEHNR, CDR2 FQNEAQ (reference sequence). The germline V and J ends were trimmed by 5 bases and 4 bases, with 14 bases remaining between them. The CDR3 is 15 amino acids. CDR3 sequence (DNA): TGTGCCAGCAGCCTCGGTTTCGGGGGTAATGAAAAACTGTTTTTT. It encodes CASSLGFGGNEKLFF.

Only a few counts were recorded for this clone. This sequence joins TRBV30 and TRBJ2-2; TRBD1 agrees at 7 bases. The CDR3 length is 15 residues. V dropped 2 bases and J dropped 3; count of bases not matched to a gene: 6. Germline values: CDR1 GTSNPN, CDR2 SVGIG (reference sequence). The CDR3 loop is CAWSPGGLDTGELFF. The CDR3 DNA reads TGTGCCTGGAGTCCAGGGGGATTGGACACCGGGGAGCTGTTTTTT.

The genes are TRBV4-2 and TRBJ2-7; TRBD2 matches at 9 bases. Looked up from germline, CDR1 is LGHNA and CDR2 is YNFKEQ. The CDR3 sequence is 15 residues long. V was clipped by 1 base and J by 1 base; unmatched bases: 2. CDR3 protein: CASSQGLAGSYEQYF. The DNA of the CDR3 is TGTGCCAGCAGCCAAGGCCTAGCGGGATCCTACGAGCAGTACTTC.

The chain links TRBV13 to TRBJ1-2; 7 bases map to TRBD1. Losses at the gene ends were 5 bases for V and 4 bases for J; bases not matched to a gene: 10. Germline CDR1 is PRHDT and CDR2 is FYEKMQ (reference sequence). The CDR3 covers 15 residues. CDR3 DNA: TGTGCCAGCAGCCGCTGGGGACAGCCTATCTATGGCTACACCTTC. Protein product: CASSRWGQPIYGYTF.

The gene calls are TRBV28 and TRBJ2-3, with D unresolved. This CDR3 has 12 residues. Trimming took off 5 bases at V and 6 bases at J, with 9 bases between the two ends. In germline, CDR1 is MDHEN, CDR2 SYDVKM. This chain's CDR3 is CASSPLRDTQYF. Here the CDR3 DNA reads TGTGCCAGCAGTCCCCTACGGGATACGCAGTATTTT.

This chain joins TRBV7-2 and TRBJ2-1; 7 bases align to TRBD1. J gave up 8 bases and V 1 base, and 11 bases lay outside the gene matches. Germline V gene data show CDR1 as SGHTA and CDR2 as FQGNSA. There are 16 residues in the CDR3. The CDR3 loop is CASSLDRGVNRDEQFF. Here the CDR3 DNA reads TGTGCCAGCAGCTTAGACAGGGGAGTAAATAGAGATGAGCAGTTCTTC.

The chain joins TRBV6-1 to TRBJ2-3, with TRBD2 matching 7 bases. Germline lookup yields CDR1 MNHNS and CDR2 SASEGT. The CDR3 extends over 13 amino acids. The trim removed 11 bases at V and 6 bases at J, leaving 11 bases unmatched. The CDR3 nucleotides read TGTGCCGCGCAAAGTGGGGAGGGGGATACGCAGTATTTT. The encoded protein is CAAQSGEGDTQYF.

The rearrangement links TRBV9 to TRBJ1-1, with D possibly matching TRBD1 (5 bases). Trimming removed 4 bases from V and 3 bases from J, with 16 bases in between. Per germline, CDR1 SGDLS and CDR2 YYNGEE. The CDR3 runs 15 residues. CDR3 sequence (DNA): TGTGCCAGCAGCCCACTCCGACAGAGACACACTGAAGCTTTCTTT. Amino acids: CASSPLRQRHTEAFF.

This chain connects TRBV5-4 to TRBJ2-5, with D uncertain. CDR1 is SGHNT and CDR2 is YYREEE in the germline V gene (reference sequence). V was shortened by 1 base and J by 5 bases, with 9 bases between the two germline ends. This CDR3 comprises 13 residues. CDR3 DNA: TGTGCCAGCAGCTTGCTGGGGATGGAGACCCAGTACTTC. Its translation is CASSLLGMETQYF.

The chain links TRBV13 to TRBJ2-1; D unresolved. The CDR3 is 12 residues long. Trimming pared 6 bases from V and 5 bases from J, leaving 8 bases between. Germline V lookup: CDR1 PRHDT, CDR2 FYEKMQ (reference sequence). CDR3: CASSTKHNEQFF. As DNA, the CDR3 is TGTGCCAGCAGTACTAAGCACAATGAGCAGTTCTTC.

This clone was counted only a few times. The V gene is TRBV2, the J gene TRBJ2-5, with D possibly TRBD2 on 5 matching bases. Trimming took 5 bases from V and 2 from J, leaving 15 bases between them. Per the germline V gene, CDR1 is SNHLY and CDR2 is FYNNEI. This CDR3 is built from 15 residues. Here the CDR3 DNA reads TGTGCCAGCAGTAACTCCGGGATCAGTCAAGAGACCCAGTACTTC. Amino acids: CASSNSGISQETQYF.

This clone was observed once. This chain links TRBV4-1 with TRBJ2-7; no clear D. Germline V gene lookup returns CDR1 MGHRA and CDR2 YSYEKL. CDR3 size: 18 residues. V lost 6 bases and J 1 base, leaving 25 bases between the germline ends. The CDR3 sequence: CASSHTHLSPMGSYEQYF. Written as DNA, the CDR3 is TGCGCCAGCAGTCATACGCACCTAAGCCCTATGGGGTCCTACGAGCAGTACTTC.

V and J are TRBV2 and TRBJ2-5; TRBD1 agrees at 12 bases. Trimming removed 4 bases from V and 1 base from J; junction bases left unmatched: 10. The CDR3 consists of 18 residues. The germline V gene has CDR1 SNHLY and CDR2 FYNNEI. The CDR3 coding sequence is TGTGCCAGCAGTGGTCGGGACAGGGGGCGAAAAGCCCAAGAGACCCAGTACTTC. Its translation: CASSGRDRGRKAQETQYF.

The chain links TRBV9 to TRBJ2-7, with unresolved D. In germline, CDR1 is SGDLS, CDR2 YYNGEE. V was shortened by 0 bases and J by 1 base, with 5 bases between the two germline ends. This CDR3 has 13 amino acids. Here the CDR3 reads CASSVADSYEQYF. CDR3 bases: TGTGCCAGCAGCGTAGCGGATTCCTACGAGCAGTACTTC.

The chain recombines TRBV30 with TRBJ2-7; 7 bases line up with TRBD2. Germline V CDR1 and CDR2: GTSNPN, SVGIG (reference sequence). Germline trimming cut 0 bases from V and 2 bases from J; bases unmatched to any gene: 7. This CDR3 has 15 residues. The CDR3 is CAWSVLGLEPYEQYF. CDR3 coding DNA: TGTGCCTGGAGTGTTCTAGGACTAGAACCCTACGAGCAGTACTTC.

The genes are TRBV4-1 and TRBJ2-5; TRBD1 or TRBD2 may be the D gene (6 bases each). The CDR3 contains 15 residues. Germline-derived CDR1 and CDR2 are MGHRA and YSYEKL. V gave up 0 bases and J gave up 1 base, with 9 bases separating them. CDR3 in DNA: TGCGCCAGCAGCCAAGAAGGGGGGACCCAAGAGACCCAGTACTTC. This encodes CASSQEGGTQETQYF.

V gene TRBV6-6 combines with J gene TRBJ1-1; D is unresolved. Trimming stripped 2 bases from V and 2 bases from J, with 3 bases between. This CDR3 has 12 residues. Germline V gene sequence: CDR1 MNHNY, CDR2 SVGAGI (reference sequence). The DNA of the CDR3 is TGTGCCAGCAGTTACACCAACACTGAAGCTTTCTTT. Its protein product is CASSYTNTEAFF.

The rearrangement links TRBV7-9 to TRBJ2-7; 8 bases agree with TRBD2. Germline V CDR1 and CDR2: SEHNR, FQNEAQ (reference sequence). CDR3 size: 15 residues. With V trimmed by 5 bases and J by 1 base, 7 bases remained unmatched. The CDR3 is CASSGSGAESYEQYF. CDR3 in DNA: TGTGCCAGCAGCGGTAGCGGGGCGGAGTCCTACGAGCAGTACTTC. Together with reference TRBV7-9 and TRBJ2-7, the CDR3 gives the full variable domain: DTGVSQNPRHKITKRGQNVTFRCDPISEHNRLYWYRQTLGQGPEFLTYFQNEAQLEKSRLLSDRFSAERPKGSFSTLEIQRTEQGDSAMYLCASSGSGAESYEQYFGPGTRLTVT.

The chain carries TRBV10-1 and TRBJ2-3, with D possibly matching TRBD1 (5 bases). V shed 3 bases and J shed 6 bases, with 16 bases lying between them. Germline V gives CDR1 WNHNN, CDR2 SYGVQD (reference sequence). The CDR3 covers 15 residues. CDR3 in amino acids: CASSDSYLDTDTQYF. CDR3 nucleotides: TGCGCCAGCAGTGATTCTTATTTGGACACGGATACGCAGTATTTT.